This TCR beta chain was observed in a study of PD-1 blockade in classical Hodgkin lymphoma (dated by TCRdb to about 2020). General notes on the study: Nivolumab dosing was 3 mg/kg intravenously every 2 weeks, continuing until either disease progression or unacceptable toxicity. The study used TCR beta sequencing and CyTOF to define a peripheral blood immune signature of response to PD-1 blockade in classical Hodgkin lymphoma.

Overall results and qualifications from the work: Patients starting nivolumab less than 1 year after ASCT had lower diversity and were excluded from later analyses to avoid confounding by immune reconstitution. Trial patients achieving complete response had baseline diversity similar to newly diagnosed patients, whereas partial responders and progressors had significantly lower diversity. CD4+ but not CD8+ TCR diversity rose significantly by C4D1 (p=0.0027 vs p=0.16), most apparent in complete responders (p=0.02). The study covered only a single clinical trial cohort, and the causes of the repertoire differences, possibly disease activity or prior therapy, were still not defined. Baseline TCR diversity was reported to be lower in newly diagnosed patients than in healthy donors, and even lower in relapsed/refractory patients.

On this clone: Its antigen specificity is not known. Base qualities are not at hand, and no much larger clone is one base apart.

The Qiagen DNeasy kit was used to extract genomic DNA both from unsorted PBMCs and from the negatively selected CD4+ and CD8+ fractions. Amplification of TCR beta CDR3 regions was done by immunoSEQ multiplex PCR with primers that anneal to V and J segments. A synthetic immune receptor repertoire was used to minimize amplification bias, and remaining bias was computationally removed after sequencing. In the paper's pipeline: Repertoire diversity was quantified as the Shannon entropy index using custom Python scripts. Unsorted, CD4+ and CD8+ repertoires were analyzed separately, except for combined analyses in which CD4+ and CD8+ sequences were merged in silico. Clonal expansion was defined as a frequency increase of at least 2-fold after treatment compared with C1D1, and clones undetected at baseline were assigned a pseudocount of 0.5. Clones with 0 or 1 copy at C1D1 were classified as singleton clones, and clones with 2 or more copies were classified as non-singleton clones. By matching protein sequences in sorted samples from the same patient, clones expanded in unsorted samples were annotated as CD4+, CD8+ or unknown. Wilcoxon tests on paired samples were used to test diversity changes from C1D1 to C4D1. TCRdb limited this immuneACCESS table to in-frame rearrangements with V and J called. A share of clones is missing; checked studies link under half to unresolved V genes, and the rest is unexplained. V, J and clone size derive from that table, while D and trimming were established from the DNA sequence. The sample table lists fewer than 70,000 clones, 88% of them with a count of one. Roughly 5% of the sample comes from the top ten.

The time point label here, explained by the study, means: cycle 2 day 1 (C2D1) of nivolumab. All trial patients had relapsed after autologous stem cell transplantation, with cohorts A, B and C differing in prior brentuximab vedotin exposure. A total of approximately 51 patients with relapsed/refractory classical Hodgkin lymphoma made up the trial cohort, and each patient's best overall response was complete response, partial response or progressive disease. In the multi-cohort phase II CheckMate 205 trial, trial patients received single-agent nivolumab. An independent review committee assessed best overall response using the 2007 International Working Group response criteria. Trial PBMCs were collected immediately before nivolumab initiation (C1D1) and during therapy at cycle 2 day 1 and cycle 4 day 1. Peripheral blood was collected in 8 mL Vacutainer Cell Preparation Tubes, from which PBMCs were isolated by centrifugation and then cryopreserved.

The sequence was obtained from a human donor with classical Hodgkin lymphoma. The starting material was peripheral blood mononuclear cells (PBMCs), obtained before the second cycle of nivolumab.

The sequence in DNA is TGTGCCAGCAGAGACCAGGGTTTGAATGAAAAACTGTTTTTT. This is translated as CASRDQGLNEKLFF. This sequence uses TRBV6-5 and TRBJ1-4; TRBD1 is perhaps the D gene, given 5 matching bases. V lost 6 bases and J lost 5 bases; the stretch between them is 13 bases long. From a lookup of the germline V gene, CDR1 and CDR2 are MNHEY and SVGAGI. The CDR3 sequence holds 14 residues, the cysteine and phenylalanine included. The retained sequence is limited to the CDR3, 42 bases, with the frame set at the first base.